This is a list of T cell receptor beta chains from one sample in a study of blood T cell repertoires in COVID-19. TCRdb's table, derived via immunoSEQ multiplex PCR, lists solely in-frame clones and lacks some. The data hold about 46,000 clones, with less than 90% observed a single time. Sample: peripheral blood. The receptors were gathered from a man aged 55-75 years with active COVID-19. Each CDR3 is given with its conserved first and last residue. The D gene is left open where the match is weak. Some rows mark clone size as missing; the rest say once, few, many or name a class of expanded clone.

size	V	J	D	DNA	CDR3
NA	TRBV20-1	TRBJ2-3	NA	TGCAGTGCCGCCGGGAGTTTGAGTAGGTATTTT	CSAAGSLSRYF
NA	TRBV19	TRBJ1-5	NA	TGTGCCAGTAGTATAGATCGGTTCAGGGTTGGTCAGCCCCAGCATTTT	CASSIDRFRVGQPQHF
NA	TRBV5-6	TRBJ2-7	NA	TGTGCCAGCAGCTTGCTGTCCTACGAGCAGTACTTC	CASSLLSYEQYF
once	TRBV5-1	TRBJ1-2	NA	TGCGCCAGCAGCTTGGACGGGGTAGCACCTGGCTACACCTTC	CASSLDGVAPGYTF
NA	TRBV6-6	TRBJ1-2	TRBD1	TGTGCCAGCAGTTTTGGGACAGGGGATGGCTACACCTTC	CASSFGTGDGYTF
NA	TRBV18	TRBJ1-3	NA	TGTGCCAGCTCACTCCAGGGCTCCGGAAACACCATATATTTT	CASSLQGSGNTIYF
NA	TRBV28	TRBJ2-7	TRBD2	TGTGCCAGCAGCTTAGCGGGAGGGCCCTACGAGCAGTACTTC	CASSLAGGPYEQYF
NA	TRBV7-9	TRBJ2-6	NA	TGTGCCAGCAGCCTGGACAAACTCACTGGGGCCAACGTCCTGACTTTC	CASSLDKLTGANVLTF
NA	TRBV7-3	TRBJ2-7	NA	TGTGCCAGCAGCTTAAATACAGGGTCCTACGAGCAGTACTTC	CASSLNTGSYEQYF
NA	TRBV5-6	TRBJ2-7	NA	TGTGCCAGCAGCTTGGCCTGGAGGGGCGGCTACGAGCAGTACTTC	CASSLAWRGGYEQYF
few	TRBV28	TRBJ2-7	TRBD2	TGTGCCAGCAGTTTATATAGCGCGGGGGGGGAGCAGTACTTC	CASSLYSAGGEQYF
NA	TRBV19	TRBJ2-1	TRBD2	TGTGCCAGTAGTTTCGGGGGGGCGTACAATGAGCAGTTCTTC	CASSFGGAYNEQFF
NA	TRBV11-2	TRBJ1-2	NA	TGTGCCAGCAGTATGAGAAACTATGGCTACACCTTC	CASSMRNYGYTF
NA	TRBV3-1/TRBV3-2	TRBJ1-3	NA	TGTGCCAGCAGCCAAGTTGAGGGCGCTGGAAACACCATATATTTT	CASSQVEGAGNTIYF
NA	TRBV19	TRBJ2-6	TRBD1	TGTGCCAGTAGTGCACAGGGGACTGGGGCCAACGTCCTGACTTTC	CASSAQGTGANVLTF
NA	TRBV7-9	TRBJ2-3	NA	TGTGCCAGCAGCTTAGGGAGCGGCCCCACAGATACGCAGTATTTT	CASSLGSGPTDTQYF
NA	TRBV6-6	TRBJ2-1	TRBD2	TGTGCCAGCAGTGTTTTCGCGGGAGATGAGCAGTTCTTC	CASSVFAGDEQFF
NA	TRBV19	TRBJ2-7	NA	TGTGCCAGTAGCCTACGGGGGACAGCGTCCTACGAGCAGTACTTC	CASSLRGTASYEQYF
NA	TRBV4-1	TRBJ2-5	TRBD2	TGCGCCAGCAGCCAAGCGGAAGCGGGGGGAGGAGAGACCCAGTACTTC	CASSQAEAGGGETQYF
once	TRBV14	TRBJ1-2	NA	TGTGCCAGCAGAAGACAGGACCCCTCTCTTATATATGGCTACACCTTC	CASRRQDPSLIYGYTF
NA	TRBV28	TRBJ1-5	NA	TGTGCCAGCAGTCCGTATGGACGGGGAAATAGCAATCAGCCCCAGCATTTT	CASSPYGRGNSNQPQHF
NA	TRBV28	TRBJ2-7	TRBD2	TGTGCCAGCAGGAAAAGCGGGGGTTCCGAGCAGTACTTC	CASRKSGGSEQYF
NA	TRBV3-1/TRBV3-2	TRBJ2-7	TRBD2	TGTGCCAGCACCCGAAGAGGAAACAGCGGGGGGCGGCACGAGCAGTACTTC	CASTRRGNSGGRHEQYF
NA	TRBV30	TRBJ2-6	NA	TGTGCCTGGAGTGTACTAAGCTCTGGGGCCAACGTCCTGACTTTC	CAWSVLSSGANVLTF
NA	TRBV10-2	TRBJ2-7	TRBD2	TGCGCCAGCTGTGAGTCGACGGGGGGGGTCTACGAGCAGTACTTC	CASCESTGGVYEQYF
NA	TRBV18	TRBJ1-5	TRBD1	TGTGCCAGCTCAAAGGGACAGGGAAAGGACCAGCCCCAGCATTTT	CASSKGQGKDQPQHF
NA	TRBV24-1	TRBJ2-1	TRBD1	TGTGCCACCAGTGATACATCCCGGGACAGTCGGTCCCATGAGCAGTTCTTC	CATSDTSRDSRSHEQFF
NA	TRBV29-1	TRBJ2-1	TRBD2	TGCAGCGTTGACGCCGGGAGGGCTTACAATGAGCAGTTCTTC	CSVDAGRAYNEQFF
NA	TRBV19	TRBJ2-7	NA	TGTGCCAGTACCTCCGACAGTTACGAGCAGTACTTC	CASTSDSYEQYF
few	TRBV7-2	TRBJ1-5	TRBD1	TGTGCCAGCAGCTTCACAGGGGGCTGGGGTCAGCCCCAGCATTTT	CASSFTGGWGQPQHF
once	TRBV11-2	TRBJ2-1	NA	TGTGCCAGCAGCCGGACAGAATACAATGAGCAGTTCTTC	CASSRTEYNEQFF
NA	TRBV6-5	TRBJ2-7	TRBD1	TGTGCCAGCAGTTACTCGTCCCAGGGGGCCTACGAGCAGTACTTC	CASSYSSQGAYEQYF
NA	TRBV12-5	TRBJ1-1	NA	TGTGCTAGTGGTTTGGACGGGTGGGTGACGGAAGCTTTCTTT	CASGLDGWVTEAFF
NA	TRBV3-1/TRBV3-2	TRBJ1-3	NA	TGTGCCAGCAGCCAAGATGTCAGCTCTGGAAACACCATATATTTT	CASSQDVSSGNTIYF
NA	TRBV6-5	TRBJ2-3	TRBD2	TGTGCCAGCATATTTGGGACTAGGACCACAGATACGCAGTATTTT	CASIFGTRTTDTQYF
NA	TRBV7-3	TRBJ2-1	NA	TGTGCCAGCAGCTTATCGCCTACGGGGAGGAATGAGCAGTTCTTC	CASSLSPTGRNEQFF
NA	TRBV7-2	TRBJ2-3	NA	TGTGCCAGCAGCGAGCGACTAGACACAGATACGCAGTATTTT	CASSERLDTDTQYF
NA	TRBV19	TRBJ2-3	TRBD1	TGTGCCAGTAGTATGGGGACAGTGGTGACAGATACGCAGTATTTT	CASSMGTVVTDTQYF
NA	TRBV28	TRBJ2-3	NA	TGTGCCAGCAGCCTACGCCCAGGGGCGGGGGATACTAGCACAGATACGCAGTATTTT	CASSLRPGAGDTSTDTQYF
NA	TRBV28	TRBJ2-5	TRBD1	TGTGCCAGCAGTCCCCTCAGGGACAGGGAAGAGACCCAGTACTTC	CASSPLRDREETQYF
NA	TRBV28	TRBJ2-2	NA	TGTGCCAGCAGTCTTACGGGGAACACCGGGGAGCTGTTTTTT	CASSLTGNTGELFF
NA	TRBV5-1	TRBJ1-2	NA	TGCGCCAGCAGCGTGCCAACAGGGTCGGGCGATGGCTACACCTTC	CASSVPTGSGDGYTF
few	TRBV6-5	TRBJ2-6	NA	TGTGCCAGCGTCTTCTCCGGTGGGGCCAACGTCCTGACTTTC	CASVFSGGANVLTF
NA	TRBV7-9	TRBJ1-4	TRBD1	TGTGCCAGCAGCACATCACCGGGACAGGGCCTCAAACAACTGTTTTTT	CASSTSPGQGLKQLFF
NA	TRBV5-4	TRBJ1-1	TRBD1	TGTGCCAGCAGCCCTCGGGACAGACCGAACACTGAAGCTTTCTTT	CASSPRDRPNTEAFF
NA	TRBV6-2/TRBV6-3	TRBJ2-5	NA	TGTGCCAGCAGTTCTGCGTACCAAGAGACCCAGTACTTC	CASSSAYQETQYF
NA	TRBV18	TRBJ1-5	NA	TGTGCCAGCTCACCAACCGAGGGGGTCGGGCTGCGACAGCCCCAGCATTTT	CASSPTEGVGLRQPQHF
NA	TRBV28	TRBJ2-7	TRBD1	TGTGCCAGCAGGTCGGGACAGGGAGGCGAGCAGTACTTC	CASRSGQGGEQYF
NA	TRBV6-2/TRBV6-3	TRBJ2-3	TRBD2	TGTGCCAGCAGTTACGGGCCTAGCGGGGGGAGCACAGATACGCAGTATTTT	CASSYGPSGGSTDTQYF
NA	TRBV28	TRBJ2-2	NA	TGTGCCAGCAGTTTACGGCAGACAAACACCGGGGAGCTGTTTTTT	CASSLRQTNTGELFF
NA	TRBV28	TRBJ1-1	NA	TGTGCCAGCAGTCCTTCAGTGAACACTGAAGCTTTCTTT	CASSPSVNTEAFF
NA	TRBV7-2	TRBJ1-2	TRBD1	TGTGCCAGCAGCCCGGGACAGGGGATAGGCTACACCTTC	CASSPGQGIGYTF
NA	TRBV7-2	TRBJ2-7	TRBD2	TGTGCCAGCAGCACGCCCTCGGGTGCGGGGGGGGAGCAGTACTTC	CASSTPSGAGGEQYF
once	TRBV29-1	TRBJ1-4	NA	TGCAGCGTACAGGGAGGGACATATGAAAAACTGTTTTTT	CSVQGGTYEKLFF
once	TRBV2	TRBJ2-3	TRBD1	TGTGCCAGCAGTTTAGGACAGGGGTCGGATACGCAGTATTTT	CASSLGQGSDTQYF
NA	TRBV6-5	TRBJ2-3	NA	TGTGCCAGCAGAGCGACCCGGAAAGATACGCAGTATTTT	CASRATRKDTQYF